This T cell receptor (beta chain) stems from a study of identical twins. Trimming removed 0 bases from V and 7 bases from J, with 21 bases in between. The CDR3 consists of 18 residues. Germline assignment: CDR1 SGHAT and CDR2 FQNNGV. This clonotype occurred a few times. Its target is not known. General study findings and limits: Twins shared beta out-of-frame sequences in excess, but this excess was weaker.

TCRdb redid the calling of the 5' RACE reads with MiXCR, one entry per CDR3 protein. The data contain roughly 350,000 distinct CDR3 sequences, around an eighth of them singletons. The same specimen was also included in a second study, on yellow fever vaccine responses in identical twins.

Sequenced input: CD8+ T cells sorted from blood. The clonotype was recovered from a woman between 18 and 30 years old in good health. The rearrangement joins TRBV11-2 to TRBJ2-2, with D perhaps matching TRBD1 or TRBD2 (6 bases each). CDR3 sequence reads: CASSLDPAGDSYGGELFF. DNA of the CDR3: TGTGCCAGCAGCTTAGATCCGGCAGGGGACTCATACGGCGGGGAGCTGTTTTTT. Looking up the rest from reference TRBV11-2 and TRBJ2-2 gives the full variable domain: EAGVAQSPRYKIIEKRQSVAFWCNPISGHATLYWYQQILGQGPKLLIQFQNNGVVDDSQLPKDRFSAERLKGVDSTLKIQPAKLEDSAVYLCASSLDPAGDSYGGELFFGEGSRLTVL.